This T cell receptor beta chain originates from a study of technical replicates of blood from a handful of donors. Repertoires were generated with immunoSEQ multiplex PCR, while TCRdb's copy carries only in-frame clones and drops some. The sample comprises around 83,000 clones, about 93% of which are singletons, and under 0.3% rests with the top ten. CDR3 length equals 15 residues. Unmatched junction bases numbered 11, after V lost 4 bases and J lost 6 bases. Per germline, CDR1 SGHRS and CDR2 YFSETQ. V usage is TRBV5-1 and J usage is TRBJ2-7, with 9 bases aligning to TRBD1. Sequenced input: T cells isolated from PBMCs. This clonotype was obtained from a human donor in good health. The chain's CDR3 is CASSPGTGKFFEQYF. For the CDR3, the DNA is TGCGCCAGCAGCCCGGGGACAGGGAAATTTTTCGAGCAGTACTTC. Filled out from reference TRBV5-1 and TRBJ2-7, the complete variable domain reads KAGVTQTPRYLIKTRGQQVTLSCSPISGHRSVSWYQQTPGQGLQFLFEYFSETQRNKGNFPGRFSGRQFSNSRSEMNVSTLELGDSALYLCASSPGTGKFFEQYFGPGTRLTVT.